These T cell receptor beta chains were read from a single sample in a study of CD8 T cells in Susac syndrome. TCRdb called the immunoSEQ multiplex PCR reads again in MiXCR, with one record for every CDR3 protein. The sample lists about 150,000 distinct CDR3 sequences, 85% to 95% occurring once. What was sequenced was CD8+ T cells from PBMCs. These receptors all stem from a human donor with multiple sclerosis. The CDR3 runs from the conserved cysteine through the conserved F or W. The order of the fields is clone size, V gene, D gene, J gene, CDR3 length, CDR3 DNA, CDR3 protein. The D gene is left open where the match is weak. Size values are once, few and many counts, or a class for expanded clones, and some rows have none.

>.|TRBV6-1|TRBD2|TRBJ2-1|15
TGTGCCAGCAGTCCCTCCCGGGTAGCGGGGGGTGAGCAGTTCTTC
CASSPSRVAGGEQFF
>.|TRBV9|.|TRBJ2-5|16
TGTGCCAGCAGCGTAGCCGGGATGGGACGCCAAGAGACCCAGTACTTC
CASSVAGMGRQETQYF
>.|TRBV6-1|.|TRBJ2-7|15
TGTGCCAGCAGTGAAGGGCCCAGGGCTCTCTACGAGCAGTACTTC
CASSEGPRALYEQYF
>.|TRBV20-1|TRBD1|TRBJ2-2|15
TGCAGTGCTAGAGGGACAGGTGCTTACACCGGGGAGCTGTTTTTT
CSARGTGAYTGELFF
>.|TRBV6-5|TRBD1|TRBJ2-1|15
TGTGCCAGCAGTCCGACAGGGGTACACATCAATGAGCAGTTCTTC
CASSPTGVHINEQFF
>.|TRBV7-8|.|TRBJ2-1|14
TGTGCCAGCAGCTTATTACACACTTTCAATGAGCAGTTCTTC
CASSLLHTFNEQFF
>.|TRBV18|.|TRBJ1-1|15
TGTGCCAGCTCACCAGGGGATCATATGAACACTGAAGCTTTCTTT
CASSPGDHMNTEAFF
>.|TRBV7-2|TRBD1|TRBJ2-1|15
TGTGCCAGCAGCTCGCCGGGACAGGGGGAGATTGAGCAGTTCTTC
CASSSPGQGEIEQFF
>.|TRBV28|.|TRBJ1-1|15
TGTGCCAGCAGTTTAGAGGGGCAGGGGAACACTGAAGCTTTCTTT
CASSLEGQGNTEAFF
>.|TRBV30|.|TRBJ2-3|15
TGTGCCTGGAGTGTAACAGGTCGGGGCACAGATACGCAGTATTTT
CAWSVTGRGTDTQYF
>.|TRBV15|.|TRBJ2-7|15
TGTGCCACCAGCAGGACCCTGACAGGTACCGACGAGCAGTACTTC
CATSRTLTGTDEQYF
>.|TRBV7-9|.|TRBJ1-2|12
TGTGCCAGCCGTGGTAAAAACTATGGCTACACCTTC
CASRGKNYGYTF
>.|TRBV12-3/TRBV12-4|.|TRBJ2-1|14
TGTGCCAGCATTGATGTGGACGGACACAATGAGCAGTTCTTC
CASIDVDGHNEQFF
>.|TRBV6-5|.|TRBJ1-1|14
TGTGCCAGCAGTTACGAGGGCATAGGCACTGAAGCTTTCTTT
CASSYEGIGTEAFF
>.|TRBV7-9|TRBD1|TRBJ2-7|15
TGTGCCAGCAGCTCCACCGGGACAGGGGGTAGGGAGCAGTACTTC
CASSSTGTGGREQYF
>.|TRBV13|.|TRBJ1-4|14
TGTGCCAGCAGCTCCGGCAGGGATTATGAAAAACTGTTTTTT
CASSSGRDYEKLFF
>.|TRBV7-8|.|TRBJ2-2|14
TGTGCCAGCAGCTCGGACACCGGCCCCGGGGAGCTGTTTTTT
CASSSDTGPGELFF
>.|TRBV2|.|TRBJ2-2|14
TGTGCCACCCTAACCGGGACACGCACCGGGGAGCTGTTTTTT
CATLTGTRTGELFF
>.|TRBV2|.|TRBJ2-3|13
TGTGCCCCCCACGGAAGATCCACAGATACGCAGTATTTT
CAPHGRSTDTQYF
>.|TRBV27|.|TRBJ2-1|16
TGTGCCAGCAGTTCCCTGGGGGTGAGCTCCTACAATGAGCAGTTCTTC
CASSSLGVSSYNEQFF
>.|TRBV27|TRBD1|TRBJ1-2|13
TGTGCCAGTGCAGGGGGACGGAACTATGGCTACACCTTC
CASAGGRNYGYTF
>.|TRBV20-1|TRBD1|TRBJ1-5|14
TGCAGTGCTACGGACAGGCGAGATCATCAGCCCCAGCATTTT
CSATDRRDHQPQHF
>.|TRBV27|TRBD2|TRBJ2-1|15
TGTGCCAGCAGTTTATGGGCGGGGGTCCACAATGAGCAGTTCTTC
CASSLWAGVHNEQFF
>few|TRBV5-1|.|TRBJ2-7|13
TGCGCCAGTAGCTTACGGCAATCCTACGAGCAGTACTTC
CASSLRQSYEQYF
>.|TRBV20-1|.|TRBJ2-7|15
TGCAGTGCTAGAGATCATGGACTGGGGACCTACGAGCAGTACTTC
CSARDHGLGTYEQYF
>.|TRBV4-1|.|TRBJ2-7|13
TGCGCCAGCAGCCAAGAAAGGGGACGTGAGCAGTACTTC
CASSQERGREQYF
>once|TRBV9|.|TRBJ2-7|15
TGTGCCAGCAGCGTAGGGTCGGCCGGCTTTCGGGAGCAGTACTTC
CASSVGSAGFREQYF
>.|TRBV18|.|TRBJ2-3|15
TGTGCCAGCTCACCGGTCGAGACAGGCACAGATACGCAGTATTTT
CASSPVETGTDTQYF
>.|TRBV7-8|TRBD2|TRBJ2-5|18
TGTGCCAGCAGCTTACCGACTAGCGGGGGGGCCCTACAAGAGACCCAGTACTTC
CASSLPTSGGALQETQYF
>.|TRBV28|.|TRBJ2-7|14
TGTGCCAGCAGACCCACAGGATTGTTCTACGAGCAGTACTTC
CASRPTGLFYEQYF
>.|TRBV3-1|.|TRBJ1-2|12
TGTGCCAGCAGAGGTTTGAACTATGGCTACACCTTC
CASRGLNYGYTF
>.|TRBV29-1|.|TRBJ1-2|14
TGCAGCGTTGAGGTTGGCCTCAAGGACTATGGCTACACCTTC
CSVEVGLKDYGYTF
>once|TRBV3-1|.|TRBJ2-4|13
TGTGCCAGCAGCTATACAACGGGATCCATTCAGTACTTC
CASSYTTGSIQYF
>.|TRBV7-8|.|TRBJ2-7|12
TGTGCCAGCACGGACAGAAGCTACGAGCAGTACTTC
CASTDRSYEQYF